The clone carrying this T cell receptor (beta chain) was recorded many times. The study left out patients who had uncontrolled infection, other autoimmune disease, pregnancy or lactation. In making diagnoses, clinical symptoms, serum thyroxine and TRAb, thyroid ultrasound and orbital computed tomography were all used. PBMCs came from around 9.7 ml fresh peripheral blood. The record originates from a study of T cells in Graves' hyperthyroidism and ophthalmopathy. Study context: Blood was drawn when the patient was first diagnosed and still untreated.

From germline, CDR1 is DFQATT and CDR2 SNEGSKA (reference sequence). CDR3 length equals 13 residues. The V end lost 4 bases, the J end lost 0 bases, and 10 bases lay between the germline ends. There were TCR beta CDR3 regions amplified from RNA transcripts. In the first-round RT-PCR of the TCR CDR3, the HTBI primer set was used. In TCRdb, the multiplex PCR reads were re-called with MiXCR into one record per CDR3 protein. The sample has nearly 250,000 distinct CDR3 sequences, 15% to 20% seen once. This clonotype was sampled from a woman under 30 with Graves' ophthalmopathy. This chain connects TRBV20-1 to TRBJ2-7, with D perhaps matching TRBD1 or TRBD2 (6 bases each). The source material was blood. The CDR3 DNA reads TGCAGTGCTATTTGGGGGGCCTCCTACGAGCAGTACTTC. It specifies CSAIWGASYEQYF.